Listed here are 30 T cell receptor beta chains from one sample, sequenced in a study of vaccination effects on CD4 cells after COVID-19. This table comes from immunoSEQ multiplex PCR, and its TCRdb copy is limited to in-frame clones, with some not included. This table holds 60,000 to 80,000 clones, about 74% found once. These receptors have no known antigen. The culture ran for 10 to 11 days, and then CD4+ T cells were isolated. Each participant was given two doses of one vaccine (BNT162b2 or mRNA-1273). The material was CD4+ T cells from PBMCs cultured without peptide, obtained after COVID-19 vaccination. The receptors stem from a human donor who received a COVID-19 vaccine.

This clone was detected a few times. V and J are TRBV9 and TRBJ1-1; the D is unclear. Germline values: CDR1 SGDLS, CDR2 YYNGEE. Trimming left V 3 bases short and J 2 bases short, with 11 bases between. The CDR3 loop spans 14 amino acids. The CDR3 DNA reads TGTGCCAGCAGCGCCATACACTTTAACACTGAAGCTTTCTTT. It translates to CASSAIHFNTEAFF.

Written as DNA, the CDR3 is TGCGCCAGCAGTACGGGGGGGTCACGACAGCCCCAGCATTTT. Its translation is CASSTGGSRQPQHF. The chain couples TRBV10-1 to TRBJ1-5, with TRBD1 as a possible D gene (5 bases). Germline values: CDR1 WNHNN, CDR2 SYGVQD (reference sequence). The CDR3 has 14 residues. V was clipped by 5 bases and J by 7 bases, with 15 bases between them.

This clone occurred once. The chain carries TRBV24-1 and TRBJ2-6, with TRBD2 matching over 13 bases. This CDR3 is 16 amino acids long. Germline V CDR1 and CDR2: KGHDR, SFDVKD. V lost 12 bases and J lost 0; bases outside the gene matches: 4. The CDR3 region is CAATSGGVSGANVLTF. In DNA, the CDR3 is TGTGCCGCTACTAGCGGGGGGGTCTCTGGGGCCAACGTCCTGACTTTC.

The CDR3 DNA follows: TGTGCCAGCTCACTACAGGGGGCTCGGGGCTACACCTTC. As protein: CASSLQGARGYTF. The chain couples TRBV18 to TRBJ1-2; TRBD1 aligns across 9 bases. The CDR3 is 13 amino acids. V gave up 4 bases and J gave up 8 bases; unmatched junction bases: 5. The germline V gene has CDR1 KGHSH and CDR2 LQKENI.

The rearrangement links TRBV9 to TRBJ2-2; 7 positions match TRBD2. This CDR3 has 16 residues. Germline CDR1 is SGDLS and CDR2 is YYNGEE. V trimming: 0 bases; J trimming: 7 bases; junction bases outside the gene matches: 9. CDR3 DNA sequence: TGTGCCAGCAGCGTAGGACAGCGGGGATTTGTCGGGGAGCTGTTTTTT. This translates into CASSVGQRGFVGELFF.

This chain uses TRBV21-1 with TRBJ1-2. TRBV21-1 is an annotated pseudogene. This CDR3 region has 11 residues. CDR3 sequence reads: CASSIYYGYTF. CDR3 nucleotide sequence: TGTGCCAGCAGCATATACTATGGCTACACCTTC.

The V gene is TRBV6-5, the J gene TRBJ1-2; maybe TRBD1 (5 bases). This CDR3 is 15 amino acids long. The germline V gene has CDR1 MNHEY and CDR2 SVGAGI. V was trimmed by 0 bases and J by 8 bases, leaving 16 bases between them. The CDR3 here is CASSYSLGRVGGYTF. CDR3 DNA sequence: TGTGCCAGCAGTTACTCGTTGGGGCGAGTGGGGGGCTACACCTTC.

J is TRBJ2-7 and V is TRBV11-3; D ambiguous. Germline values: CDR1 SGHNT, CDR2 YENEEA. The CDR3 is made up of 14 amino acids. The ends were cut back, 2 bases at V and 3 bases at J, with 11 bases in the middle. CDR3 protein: CASSLSVMYYEQYV. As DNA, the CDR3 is TGTGCCAGCAGCTTATCTGTCATGTACTACGAGCAGTACGTC.

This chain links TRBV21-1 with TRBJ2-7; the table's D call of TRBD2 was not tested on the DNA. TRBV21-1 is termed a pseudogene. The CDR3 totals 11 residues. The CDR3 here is CASSKDNEQYV. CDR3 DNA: TGTGCCAGCAGCAAAGATAACGAGCAGTACGTC.

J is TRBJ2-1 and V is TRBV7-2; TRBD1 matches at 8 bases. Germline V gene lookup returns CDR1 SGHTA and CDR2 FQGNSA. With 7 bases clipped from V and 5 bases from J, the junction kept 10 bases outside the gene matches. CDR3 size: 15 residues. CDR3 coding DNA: TGTGCCAGCAAACCAACCGGGACAGGACACAATGAGCAGTTCTTC. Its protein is CASKPTGTGHNEQFF.

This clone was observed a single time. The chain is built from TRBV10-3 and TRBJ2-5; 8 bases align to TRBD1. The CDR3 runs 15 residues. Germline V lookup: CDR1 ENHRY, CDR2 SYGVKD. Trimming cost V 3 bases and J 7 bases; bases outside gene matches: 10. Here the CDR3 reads CAISDTSGQAATQYF. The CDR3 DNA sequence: TGTGCCATCAGTGATACCTCGGGACAGGCCGCGACCCAGTACTTC.

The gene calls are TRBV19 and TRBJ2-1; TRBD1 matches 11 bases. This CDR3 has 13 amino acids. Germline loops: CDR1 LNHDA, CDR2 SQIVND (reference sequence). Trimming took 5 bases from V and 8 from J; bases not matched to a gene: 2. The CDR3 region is CASSRDRGDEQFF. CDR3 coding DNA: TGTGCCAGTAGTCGGGACAGGGGGGATGAGCAGTTCTTC.

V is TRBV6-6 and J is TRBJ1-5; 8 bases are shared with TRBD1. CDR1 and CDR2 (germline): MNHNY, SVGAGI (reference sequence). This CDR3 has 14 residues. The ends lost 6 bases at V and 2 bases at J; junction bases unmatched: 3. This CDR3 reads CASSGQGRNQPQHF. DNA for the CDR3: TGTGCCAGCAGCGGACAGGGCCGCAATCAGCCCCAGCATTTT.

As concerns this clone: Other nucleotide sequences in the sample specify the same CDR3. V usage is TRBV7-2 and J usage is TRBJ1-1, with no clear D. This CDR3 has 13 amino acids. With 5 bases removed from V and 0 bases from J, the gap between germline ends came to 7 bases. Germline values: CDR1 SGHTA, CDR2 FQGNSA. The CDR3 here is CASSPYLNTEAFF. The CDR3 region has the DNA TGTGCCAGCAGCCCCTACTTGAACACTGAAGCTTTCTTT.

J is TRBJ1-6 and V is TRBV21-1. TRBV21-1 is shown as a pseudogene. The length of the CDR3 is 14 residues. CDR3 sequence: CASSKARGGSPLHF. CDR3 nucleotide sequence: TGTGCCAGCAGCAAAGCCAGGGGAGGTTCACCCCTCCACTTT.

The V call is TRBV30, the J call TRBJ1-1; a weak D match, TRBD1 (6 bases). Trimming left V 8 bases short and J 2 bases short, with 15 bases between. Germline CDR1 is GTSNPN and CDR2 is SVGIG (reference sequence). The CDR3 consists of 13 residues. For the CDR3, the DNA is TGTGCCGGGTACAGGGTGGCTAACACTGAAGCTTTCTTT. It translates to CAGYRVANTEAFF.

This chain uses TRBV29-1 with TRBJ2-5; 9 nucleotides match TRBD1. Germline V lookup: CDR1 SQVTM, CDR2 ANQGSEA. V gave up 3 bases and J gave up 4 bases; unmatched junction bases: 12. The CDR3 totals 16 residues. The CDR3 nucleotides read TGCAGCGTTGAGGGTAGACAGGGGGTCAGGGCAGAGACCCAGTACTTC. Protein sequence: CSVEGRQGVRAETQYF.

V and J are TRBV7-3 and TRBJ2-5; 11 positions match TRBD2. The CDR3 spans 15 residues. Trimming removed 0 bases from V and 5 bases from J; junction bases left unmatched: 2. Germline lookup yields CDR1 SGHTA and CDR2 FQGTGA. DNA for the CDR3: TGTGCCAGCAGCTTAACTAGCGGGGGGGCTGAGACCCAGTACTTC. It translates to CASSLTSGGAETQYF.

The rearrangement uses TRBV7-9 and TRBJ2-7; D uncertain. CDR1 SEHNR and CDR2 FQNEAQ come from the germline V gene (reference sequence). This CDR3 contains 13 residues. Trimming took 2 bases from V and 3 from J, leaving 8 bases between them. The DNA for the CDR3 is TGTGCCAGCAGCTTAAATACGGACTACGAGCAGTACGTC. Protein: CASSLNTDYEQYV.

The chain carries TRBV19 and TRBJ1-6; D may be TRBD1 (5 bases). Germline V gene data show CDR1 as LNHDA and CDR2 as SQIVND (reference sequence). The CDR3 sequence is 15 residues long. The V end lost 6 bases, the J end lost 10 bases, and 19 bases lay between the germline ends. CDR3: CASSWDAGRRSPLHF. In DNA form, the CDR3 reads TGTGCCAGTAGCTGGGACGCAGGGAGGAGGTCACCCCTCCACTTT.

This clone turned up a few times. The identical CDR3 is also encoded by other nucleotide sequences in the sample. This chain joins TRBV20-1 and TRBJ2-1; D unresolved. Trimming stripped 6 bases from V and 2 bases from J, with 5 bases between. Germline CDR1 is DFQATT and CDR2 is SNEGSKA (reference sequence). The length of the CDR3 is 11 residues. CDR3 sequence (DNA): TGCAGTGCCCGAGCCTACAATGAGCAGTTCTTC. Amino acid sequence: CSARAYNEQFF.

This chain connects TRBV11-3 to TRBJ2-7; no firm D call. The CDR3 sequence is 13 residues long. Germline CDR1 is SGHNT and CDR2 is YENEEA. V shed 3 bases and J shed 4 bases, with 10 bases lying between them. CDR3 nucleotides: TGTGCCAGCAGCTTCACGTACGGTTACGAGCAGTACGTC. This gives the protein CASSFTYGYEQYV.

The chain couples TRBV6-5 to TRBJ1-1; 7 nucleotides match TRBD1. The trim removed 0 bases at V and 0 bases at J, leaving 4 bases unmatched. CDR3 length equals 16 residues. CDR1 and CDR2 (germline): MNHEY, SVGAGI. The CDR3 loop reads CASSYSTGRVNTEAFF. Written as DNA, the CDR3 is TGTGCCAGCAGTTACTCGACAGGGAGAGTGAACACTGAAGCTTTCTTT.

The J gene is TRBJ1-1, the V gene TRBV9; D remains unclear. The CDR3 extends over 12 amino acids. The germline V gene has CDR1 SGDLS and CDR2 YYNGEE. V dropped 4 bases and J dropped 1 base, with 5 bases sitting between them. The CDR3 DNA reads TGTGCCAGCAGCCCGCAGAACACTGAAGCTTTCTTT. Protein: CASSPQNTEAFF.

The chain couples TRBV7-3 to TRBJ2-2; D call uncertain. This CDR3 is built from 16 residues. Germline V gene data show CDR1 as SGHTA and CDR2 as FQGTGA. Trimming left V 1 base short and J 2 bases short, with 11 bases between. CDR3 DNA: TGTGCCAGCAGCTTAATGGTGGGGAAAAACACCGGGGAGCTGTTTTTT. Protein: CASSLMVGKNTGELFF.

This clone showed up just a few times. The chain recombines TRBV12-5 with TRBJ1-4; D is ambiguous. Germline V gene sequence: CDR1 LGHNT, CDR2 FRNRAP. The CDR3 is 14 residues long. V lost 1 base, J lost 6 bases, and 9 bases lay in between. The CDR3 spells CASGLGQEDEKLFF. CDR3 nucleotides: TGTGCTAGTGGTTTGGGCCAGGAGGATGAAAAACTGTTTTTT.

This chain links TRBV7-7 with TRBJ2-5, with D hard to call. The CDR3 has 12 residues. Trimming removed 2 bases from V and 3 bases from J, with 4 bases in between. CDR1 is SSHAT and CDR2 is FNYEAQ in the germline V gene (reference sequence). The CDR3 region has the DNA TGTGCCAGCAGCTTAATTAAAGAGACCCAGTACTTC. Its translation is CASSLIKETQYF.

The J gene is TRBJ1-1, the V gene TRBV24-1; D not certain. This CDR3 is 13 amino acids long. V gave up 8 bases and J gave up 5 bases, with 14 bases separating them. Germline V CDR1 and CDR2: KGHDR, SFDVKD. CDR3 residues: CATKAGGNTEAFF. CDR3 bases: TGTGCCACCAAGGCAGGAGGTAATACTGAAGCTTTCTTT.

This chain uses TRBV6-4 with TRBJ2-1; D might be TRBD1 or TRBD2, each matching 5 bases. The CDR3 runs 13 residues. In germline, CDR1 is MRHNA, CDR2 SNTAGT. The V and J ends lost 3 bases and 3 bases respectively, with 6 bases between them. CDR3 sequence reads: CASSERGYNEQFF. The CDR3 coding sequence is TGTGCCAGCAGTGAGAGGGGCTACAATGAGCAGTTCTTC.

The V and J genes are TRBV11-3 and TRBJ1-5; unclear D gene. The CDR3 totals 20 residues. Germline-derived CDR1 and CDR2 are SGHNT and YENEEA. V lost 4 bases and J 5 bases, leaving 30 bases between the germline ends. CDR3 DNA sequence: TGTGCCAGCAGCTGGAAGAGGAGACCACGGGCATCGAGGGCGGATCAGCCCCAGCATTTT. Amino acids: CASSWKRRPRASRADQPQHF.